The next 7 T cell receptor beta chains were all read from a single sample in a study of naive and memory T cell subsets. The beta constant-region primer was an equimolar mix of two oligonucleotides covering TRBC1 and TRBC2. Nested alpha and beta constant-region primers with the SP2 primer drove four PCR rounds on ligated cDNA. Via MiXCR, TCRdb re-called the UMI-ligation and nested PCR reads, giving one row per CDR3 protein. The profile shows some 110,000 distinct CDR3 sequences, 36% of them singletons. Source material: central memory CD4+ T cells from blood. The receptors were sampled from a human donor in good health.

This clonotype was observed a handful of times. V usage is TRBV18 and J usage is TRBJ2-7; 9 bases line up with TRBD2. There are 18 residues in the CDR3. V lost 5 bases, J lost 1 base, and 15 bases stayed unmatched. The germline V gene has CDR1 KGHSH and CDR2 LQKENI. The CDR3 loop reads CASSEYSGSRGLSYEQYF. The CDR3 DNA follows: TGTGCCAGCTCAGAGTATAGCGGGAGTCGGGGCCTGTCCTACGAGCAGTACTTC.

This clonotype was observed a handful of times. The chain recombines TRBV6-1 with TRBJ1-4; D may be TRBD1 (5 bases). The germline V gene has CDR1 MNHNS and CDR2 SASEGT. This CDR3 comprises 12 residues. The V end was cut by 2 bases, the J end by 14 bases, with 12 bases between. CDR3 nucleotide sequence: TGTGCCAGCAGTGAAAGGAGAGGGACCCTGTTTTTT. Residues: CASSERRGTLFF.

The J gene is TRBJ1-5, the V gene TRBV28; maybe TRBD1 (5 bases). CDR3 size: 13 residues. Germline V gene sequence: CDR1 MDHEN, CDR2 SYDVKM. V shed 5 bases and J shed 6 bases, with 11 bases lying between them. The CDR3 region has the DNA TGTGCCAGCAGTGACAGATTTGGTCAGCCCCAGCATTTT. It specifies CASSDRFGQPQHF.

The CDR3 loop reads CASSPGFWGYEQFF. CDR3 DNA sequence: TGTGCCAGCAGCCCCGGGTTTTGGGGCTATGAGCAGTTCTTC. This chain joins TRBV11-2 and TRBJ2-1; possibly TRBD1 for D (5 bases). Trimming pared 5 bases from V and 8 bases from J, leaving 16 bases between. Germline loops: CDR1 SGHAT, CDR2 FQNNGV. CDR3 length: 14 amino acids.

This sequence joins TRBV2 and TRBJ1-2, with D maybe TRBD1 (6 bases). Germline V gene lookup returns CDR1 SNHLY and CDR2 FYNNEI. The CDR3 sequence is 15 residues long. Trimming cost V 8 bases and J 2 bases, with 18 bases left between them. DNA for the CDR3: TGTGCCAGCCACCAAGACAGGACCATAAACTATGGCTACACCTTC. Translation gives CASHQDRTINYGYTF. Looking up the rest from reference TRBV2 and TRBJ1-2 gives the full variable domain: EPEVTQTPSHQVTQMGQEVILRCVPISNHLYFYWYRQILGQKVEFLVSFYNNEISEKSEIFDDQFSVERPDGSNFTLKIRSTKLEDSAMYFCASHQDRTINYGYTFGSGTRLTVV.

The V call is TRBV12-5, the J call TRBJ2-1; TRBD2 agrees at 7 bases. V shed 2 bases, J shed 7 bases, and the junction held 14 bases outside the gene matches. This CDR3 has 17 amino acids. Germline assignment: CDR1 LGHNT and CDR2 FRNRAP. CDR3 sequence: CASGLSLLLREENEQFF. In nucleotides, the CDR3 is TGTGCTAGTGGTTTGTCCCTACTACTTCGGGAGGAGAATGAGCAGTTCTTC.

The CDR3, as DNA: TGCAGCGGATGGACAGGGGGAGCCACTGAAGCTTTCTTT. Its translation is CSGWTGGATEAFF. V usage is TRBV29-1 and J usage is TRBJ1-1, with 10 bases that match TRBD1. This CDR3 is built from 13 residues. The V gene end was trimmed by 7 bases and the J gene end by 4 bases; junction bases not matched to a gene: 6. Germline values: CDR1 SQVTM, CDR2 ANQGSEA.